What follows are 24 T cell receptor beta chains derived from one specimen sequenced in a study of blood T cell repertoires in COVID-19. Libraries were prepared by immunoSEQ multiplex PCR; TCRdb keeps only in-frame clonotypes and omits some of them. Altogether about 200,000 clones are present, approximately 89% being singletons, with the ten largest covering roughly 4%. Sequenced sample: PBMCs or T cells enriched from blood (not recorded which). These receptor sequences come from a woman under 40 with acute COVID-19.

This clone was seen once. The chain combines TRBV28 with TRBJ1-2, with D perhaps TRBD1 (6 bases). CDR1 is MDHEN, CDR2 SYDVKM, per germline. V lost 2 bases and J 4 bases, leaving 14 bases between the germline ends. The CDR3 length is 15 residues. CDR3 region: CASSLTTTGTYGYTF. CDR3 DNA: TGTGCCAGCAGTTTAACCACAACAGGGACCTATGGCTACACCTTC.

This clone was found once. The chain joins TRBV30 to TRBJ2-3; TRBD2 matches at 8 bases. The CDR3 has 15 residues. Germline trimming cut 0 bases from V and 4 bases from J; bases unmatched to any gene: 6. Germline lookup yields CDR1 GTSNPN and CDR2 SVGIG (reference sequence). The CDR3 loop is CAWSVGRADSDTQYF. The CDR3 nucleotides read TGTGCCTGGAGTGTCGGGAGGGCGGACTCAGATACGCAGTATTTT.

This clone is a singleton in its sample. The genes are TRBV7-2 and TRBJ2-7, with 7 nucleotides matching TRBD2. Losses at the gene ends were 2 bases for V and 4 bases for J; bases not matched to a gene: 5. The CDR3 runs to 14 residues. Germline V CDR1 and CDR2: SGHTA, FQGNSA. Here the CDR3 reads CASSLKRGEYEQYF. DNA for the CDR3: TGTGCCAGCAGCTTAAAACGGGGGGAATACGAGCAGTACTTC.

This clone was observed at least ten times. This chain joins TRBV6-5 and TRBJ2-2; D is possibly TRBD2 (5 bases). The length of the CDR3 is 14 residues. V gave up 4 bases and J gave up 1 base, with 7 bases separating them. Germline values: CDR1 MNHEY, CDR2 SVGAGI. Written as DNA, the CDR3 is TGTGCCAGCAGTTTTCGGGGGAACACCGGGGAGCTGTTTTTT. Protein: CASSFRGNTGELFF.

The genes are TRBV30 and TRBJ1-2; no firm D call. Trimming stripped 5 bases from V and 1 base from J, with 20 bases between. The germline gives CDR1 GTSNPN, CDR2 SVGIG (reference sequence). The CDR3 runs to 16 residues. CDR3 DNA: TGTGCCTGGCCCGAGGGCCTCAAGACCGATAACTATGGCTACACCTTC. It encodes CAWPEGLKTDNYGYTF.

This clone occurred many times. V is TRBV12-5 and J is TRBJ2-2; a possible D gene is TRBD1 (6 bases). Deletions cut 1 base from V and 0 bases from J, with 6 bases between. This CDR3 contains 15 residues. The germline CDR1 and CDR2 sequences are LGHNT and FRNRAP. The CDR3 DNA sequence: TGTGCTAGTGGTTTGGGACAGGCGAACACCGGGGAGCTGTTTTTT. Translated: CASGLGQANTGELFF.

The chain combines TRBV5-1 with TRBJ2-3; 8 bases align to TRBD2. This CDR3 comprises 18 residues. Germline V gives CDR1 SGHRS, CDR2 YFSETQ. V trimming: 1 base; J trimming: 4 bases; junction bases outside the gene matches: 14. The CDR3 sequence: CASSLSFGLALNADTQYF. The CDR3 DNA follows: TGCGCCAGCAGCTTGAGTTTTGGACTAGCCTTAAATGCAGATACGCAGTATTTT.

The genes are TRBV4-1 and TRBJ1-1, with a possible D match to TRBD1 (6 bases). V was pared by 7 bases and J by 1 base, with 16 bases between. This CDR3 has 15 residues. Germline V lookup: CDR1 MGHRA, CDR2 YSYEKL. CDR3 coding DNA: TGCGCCAGCACCCTATCGACAGGAGAGAACACTGAAGCTTTCTTT. Translating it yields CASTLSTGENTEAFF.

CDR3 nucleotide sequence: TGTGCCAGCAGCCCTAGCAGGGGACAGGGGACTTCGAGTCAGCCCCAGCATTTT. Its translation: CASSPSRGQGTSSQPQHF. The chain has TRBV7-8 and TRBJ1-5; 10 bases align to TRBD1. The CDR3 is 18 amino acids. J lost 6 bases, V lost 5 bases, and 16 bases had no gene match. From germline, CDR1 is SGHVS and CDR2 FQNEAQ.

On this clone: Other DNA sequences in this sample translate to the same CDR3. The V call is TRBV11-3, the J call TRBJ2-1; 13 bases are a match to TRBD2. Germline assignment: CDR1 SGHNT and CDR2 YENEEA. The V gene end was trimmed by 3 bases and the J gene end by 1 base; junction bases not matched to a gene: 0. The CDR3 is 16 residues long. The chain's CDR3 is CASSLGLAGSYNEQFF. The CDR3 region has the DNA TGTGCCAGCAGCTTGGGACTAGCGGGGTCCTACAATGAGCAGTTCTTC.

The V gene is TRBV29-1, the J gene TRBJ2-5; unclear D gene. The V end was cut by 4 bases, the J end by 5 bases, with 5 bases between. The germline V gene has CDR1 SQVTM and CDR2 ANQGSEA. The CDR3 runs 10 residues. The CDR3, as DNA: TGCAGCGTTGGCGCGGAGACCCAGTACTTC. Translated: CSVGAETQYF. Based on the CDR3 plus reference TRBV29-1 and TRBJ2-5, the full variable domain is SAVISQKPSRDICQRGTSLTIQCQVDSQVTMMFWYRQQPGQSLTLIATANQGSEATYESGFVIDKFPISRPNLTFSTLTVSNMSPEDSSIYLCSVGAETQYFGPGTRLLVL.

The chain links TRBV25-1 to TRBJ1-2; D is perhaps TRBD1 (6 bases). This CDR3 is 13 amino acids long. V dropped 4 bases and J dropped 7 bases, with 13 bases sitting between them. In germline, CDR1 is MGHDK, CDR2 SYGVNS. The CDR3 loop reads CASSVQGSAGYTF. CDR3 coding DNA: TGTGCCAGCAGTGTGCAGGGGTCCGCTGGCTACACCTTC.

This chain connects TRBV4-1 to TRBJ2-1; D call uncertain. Trimming took 4 bases from V and 4 from J, leaving 23 bases between them. CDR1 is MGHRA, CDR2 YSYEKL, per germline. This CDR3 comprises 18 residues. This chain's CDR3 is CASSLPGEAAAIYNEQFF. Written as DNA, the CDR3 is TGCGCCAGCAGCCTACCCGGTGAGGCGGCGGCGATATACAATGAGCAGTTCTTC.

The rearrangement joins TRBV6-5 to TRBJ2-2, with 10 bases that match TRBD1. Germline CDR1 and CDR2: MNHEY and SVGAGI. Unmatched junction bases numbered 6, after V lost 5 bases and J lost 6 bases. This CDR3 is 15 amino acids long. In nucleotides, the CDR3 is TGTGCCAGCAGTCCCGGGACAGGGGATTCCGGGGAGCTGTTTTTT. Amino acid sequence: CASSPGTGDSGELFF.

The chain links TRBV7-2 to TRBJ1-4; D is undetermined. The CDR3 contains 16 residues. Trimming left V 6 bases short and J 6 bases short, with 20 bases between. CDR1 and CDR2 from the germline V gene are SGHTA and FQGNSA. The CDR3 region has the DNA TGTGCCAGCAGTATACTACACGATCCGTTCTATGAAAAACTGTTTTTT. Translation gives CASSILHDPFYEKLFF.

The rearrangement joins TRBV7-8 to TRBJ1-3; TRBD1 agrees at 7 bases. Per germline, CDR1 SGHVS and CDR2 FQNEAQ. This CDR3 is 12 amino acids long. V lost 4 bases, J lost 15 bases, and 9 bases stayed unmatched. This chain's CDR3 is CASSSRGTDRYF. CDR3 DNA sequence: TGTGCCAGCAGCTCCCGAGGGACAGACCGATATTTT.

This chain connects TRBV7-9 to TRBJ1-2, with TRBD1 as a possible D gene (5 bases). Germline CDR1 is SEHNR and CDR2 is FQNEAQ (reference sequence). The CDR3 runs to 14 residues. Trimming pared 3 bases from V and 9 bases from J, leaving 17 bases between. CDR3 in amino acids: CASSFGTELLSYTF. The CDR3 DNA is TGTGCCAGCAGCTTTGGGACTGAGCTTCTAAGCTACACCTTC. Filled out from reference TRBV7-9 and TRBJ1-2, the complete variable domain reads DTGVSQNPRHKITKRGQNVTFRCDPISEHNRLYWYRQTLGQGPEFLTYFQNEAQLEKSRLLSDRFSAERPKGSFSTLEIQRTEQGDSAMYLCASSFGTELLSYTFGSGTRLTVV.

The chain uses TRBV7-2 and TRBJ1-1; unclear D gene. CDR1 and CDR2 from the germline V gene are SGHTA and FQGNSA. Trimming removed 1 base at V and 1 base at J, with 10 bases between. The CDR3 has 15 amino acids. CDR3 amino acids: CASSLGGRSNTEAFF. In DNA, the CDR3 is TGTGCCAGCAGCTTAGGAGGGAGGTCGAACACTGAAGCTTTCTTT.

The chain recombines TRBV7-9 with TRBJ1-5; D is unresolved. The CDR3 consists of 16 residues. Germline V gives CDR1 SEHNR, CDR2 FQNEAQ (reference sequence). The germline V and J ends were trimmed by 5 bases and 1 base, with 15 bases remaining between them. The CDR3, as DNA: TGTGCCAGCAGCCCTCCCGGAGGGAGAAGCAATCAGCCCCAGCATTTT. Its protein product is CASSPPGGRSNQPQHF.

The chain is built from TRBV5-1 and TRBJ1-1, with D perhaps TRBD1 (5 bases). The CDR3 totals 14 residues. Germline CDR1 is SGHRS and CDR2 is YFSETQ. V lost 2 bases, J lost 2 bases, and 10 bases lay in between. Here the CDR3 reads CASSFLGPNTEAFF. CDR3 nucleotides: TGCGCCAGCAGCTTTCTGGGGCCCAACACTGAAGCTTTCTTT. Using reference TRBV5-1 and TRBJ1-1 for the parts outside the CDR3, the full variable domain is KAGVTQTPRYLIKTRGQQVTLSCSPISGHRSVSWYQQTPGQGLQFLFEYFSETQRNKGNFPGRFSGRQFSNSRSEMNVSTLELGDSALYLCASSFLGPNTEAFFGQGTRLTVV.

The chain uses TRBV30 and TRBJ1-5, with 8 nucleotides matching TRBD1. Germline CDR1 GTSNPN, CDR2 SVGIG (reference sequence). There are 15 residues in the CDR3. The ends lost 0 bases at V and 7 bases at J; junction bases unmatched: 8. The CDR3 DNA reads as TGTGCCTGGAGTGTAGCAGGGGGCAGCGGCCAGCCCCAGCATTTT. This translates into CAWSVAGGSGQPQHF.

The V and J genes are TRBV7-4 and TRBJ1-3; D gene ambiguous. Germline lookup yields CDR1 SGHVT and CDR2 SQSDAQ. CDR3 length: 14 amino acids. The germline V and J ends were trimmed by 1 base and 4 bases, with 8 bases remaining between them. The CDR3 DNA is TGTGCCAGCAGCTTAGGCGGGCTGGGAAACACCATATATTTT. Translating gives CASSLGGLGNTIYF.

CDR3 loop: CASSLTHFGGGATDTQYF. CDR3 bases: TGTGCCAGCAGTTTAACCCATTTTGGCGGGGGGGCCACAGATACGCAGTATTTT. This chain joins TRBV6-2 or TRBV6-3 and TRBJ2-3; 9 bases line up with TRBD2. The CDR3 sequence is 18 residues long. CDR1 and CDR2 from the germline V gene are MNHEY and SVGEGT. The junction had 13 bases not matched to a gene; V was cut back by 4 bases and J by 2 bases.

To note about this clone: At one end the junction does not follow the germline gene, possibly because of a read error. The rearrangement joins TRBV10-2 to TRBJ1-1; 9 bases agree with TRBD1. Looked up from germline, CDR1 is WSHSY and CDR2 is SAAADI. The CDR3 is 11 amino acids. The CDR3 spells CASSPGTGILF. The CDR3 nucleotides are TGCGCCAGCAGCCCCGGGACAGGGATACTCTTT.